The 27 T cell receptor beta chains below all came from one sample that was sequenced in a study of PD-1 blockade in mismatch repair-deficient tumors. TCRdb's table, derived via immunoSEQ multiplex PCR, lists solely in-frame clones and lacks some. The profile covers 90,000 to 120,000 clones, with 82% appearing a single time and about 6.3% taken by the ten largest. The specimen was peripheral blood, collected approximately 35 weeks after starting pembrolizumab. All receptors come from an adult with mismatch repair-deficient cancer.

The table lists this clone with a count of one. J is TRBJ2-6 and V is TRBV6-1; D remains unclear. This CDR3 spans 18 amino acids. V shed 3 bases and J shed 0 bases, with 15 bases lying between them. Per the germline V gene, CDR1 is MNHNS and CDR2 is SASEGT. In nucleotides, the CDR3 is TGTGCCAGCAGTGACAATCAGGCAGGAAGCTCTGGGGCCAACGTCCTGACTTTC. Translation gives CASSDNQAGSSGANVLTF.

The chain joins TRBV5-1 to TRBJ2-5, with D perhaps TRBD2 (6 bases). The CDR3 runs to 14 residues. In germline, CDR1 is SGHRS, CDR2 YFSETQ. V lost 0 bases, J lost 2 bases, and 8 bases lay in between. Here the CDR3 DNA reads TGCGCCAGCAGCTTGGTTAGCGGACAAGAGACCCAGTACTTC. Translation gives CASSLVSGQETQYF.

The CDR3 loop is CASSLAGVSQETQYF. CDR3 sequence (DNA): TGCGCCAGCAGCTTGGCGGGAGTCTCTCAAGAGACCCAGTACTTC. This rearrangement joins TRBV5-1 to TRBJ2-5; a possible D gene is TRBD2 (6 bases). The length of the CDR3 is 15 residues. Germline CDR1 SGHRS, CDR2 YFSETQ. V was cut by 0 bases and J by 2 bases, with 11 bases left in between.

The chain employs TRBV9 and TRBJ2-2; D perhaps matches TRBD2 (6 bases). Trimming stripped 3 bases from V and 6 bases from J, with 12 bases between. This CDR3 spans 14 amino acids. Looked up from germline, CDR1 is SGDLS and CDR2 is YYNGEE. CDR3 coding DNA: TGTGCCAGCAGCGCCGGCCGGGACTCCGGGGAGCTGTTTTTT. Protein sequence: CASSAGRDSGELFF. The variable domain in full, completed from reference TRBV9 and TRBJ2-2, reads DSGVTQTPKHLITATGQRVTLRCSPRSGDLSVYWYQQSLDQGLQFLIQYYNGEERAKGNILERFSAQQFPDLHSELNLSSLELGDSALYFCASSAGRDSGELFFGEGSRLTVL.

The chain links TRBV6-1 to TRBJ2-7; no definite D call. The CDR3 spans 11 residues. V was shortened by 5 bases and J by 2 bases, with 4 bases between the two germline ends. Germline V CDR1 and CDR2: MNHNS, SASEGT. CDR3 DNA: TGTGCCAGCAGTTCTACCTACGAGCAGTACTTC. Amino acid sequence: CASSSTYEQYF.

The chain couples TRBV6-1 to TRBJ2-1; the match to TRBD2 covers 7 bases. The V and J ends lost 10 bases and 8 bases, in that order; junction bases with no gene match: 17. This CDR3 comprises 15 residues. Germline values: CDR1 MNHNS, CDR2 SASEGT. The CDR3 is CATRRLAVPGDEQFF. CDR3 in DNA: TGTGCCACCCGTAGGCTAGCGGTCCCGGGCGATGAGCAGTTCTTC.

CDR3 in DNA: TGTGCCAGCAGCTTGTTTTCTGGGGGGCTTGGTAACACTGAAGCTTTCTTT. It translates to CASSLFSGGLGNTEAFF. The rearrangement links TRBV5-6 to TRBJ1-1; tentatively, D is TRBD1 (6 bases). This CDR3 has 17 amino acids. V was shortened by 1 base and J by 2 bases, with 18 bases between the two germline ends. Per germline, CDR1 SGHDT and CDR2 YYEEEE.

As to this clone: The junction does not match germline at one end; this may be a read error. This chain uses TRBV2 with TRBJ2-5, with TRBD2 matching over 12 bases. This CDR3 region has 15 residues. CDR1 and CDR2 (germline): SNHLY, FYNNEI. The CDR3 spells CASGELAGGMGTQYF. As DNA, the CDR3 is TGTGCCAGCGGTGAACTAGCGGGAGGAATGGGGACCCAGTACTTC.

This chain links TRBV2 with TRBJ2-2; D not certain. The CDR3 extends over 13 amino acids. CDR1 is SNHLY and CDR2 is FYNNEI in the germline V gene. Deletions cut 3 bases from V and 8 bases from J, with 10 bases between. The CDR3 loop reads CASSDSSVGELFF. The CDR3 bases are TGTGCCAGCAGTGATTCTAGTGTAGGGGAGCTGTTTTTT. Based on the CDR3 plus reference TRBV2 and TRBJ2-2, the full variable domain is EPEVTQTPSHQVTQMGQEVILRCVPISNHLYFYWYRQILGQKVEFLVSFYNNEISEKSEIFDDQFSVERPDGSNFTLKIRSTKLEDSAMYFCASSDSSVGELFFGEGSRLTVL.

This CDR3 reads CASSQTSLYGYTF. The CDR3 nucleotides read TGTGCCAGCAGCCAAACATCCCTCTATGGCTACACCTTC. The V call is TRBV14, the J call TRBJ1-2; no clear D gene. The CDR3 loop spans 13 amino acids. V was pared by 2 bases and J by 4 bases, with 8 bases between. CDR1 and CDR2 from the germline V gene are SGHDN and FVKESK.

Here the CDR3 DNA reads TGTGCCATCGTAACCCCCAATACGCAGTATTTT. It encodes CAIVTPNTQYF. V and J are TRBV7-8 and TRBJ2-3, with D unresolved. The CDR3 is 11 residues long. Deletions cut 10 bases from V and 7 bases from J, with 12 bases between. From germline, CDR1 is SGHVS and CDR2 FQNEAQ. Filled out from reference TRBV7-8 and TRBJ2-3, the complete variable domain reads GAGVSQSPRYKVAKRGQDVALRCDPISGHVSLFWYQQALGQGPEFLTYFQNEAQLDKSGLPSDRFFAERPEGSVSTLKIQRTQQEDSAVYLCAIVTPNTQYFGPGTRLTVL.

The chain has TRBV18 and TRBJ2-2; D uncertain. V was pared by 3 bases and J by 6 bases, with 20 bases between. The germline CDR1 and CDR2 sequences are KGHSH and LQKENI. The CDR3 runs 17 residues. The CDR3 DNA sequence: TGTGCCAGCTCACCGGCTGGGATTGGCCGGTCGGCCGGGGAGCTGTTTTTT. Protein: CASSPAGIGRSAGELFF. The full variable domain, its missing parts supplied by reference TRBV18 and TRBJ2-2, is NAGVMQNPRHLVRRRGQEARLRCSPMKGHSHVYWYRQLPEEGLKFMVYLQKENIIDESGMPKERFSAEFPKEGPSILRIQQVVRGDSAAYFCASSPAGIGRSAGELFFGEGSRLTVL.

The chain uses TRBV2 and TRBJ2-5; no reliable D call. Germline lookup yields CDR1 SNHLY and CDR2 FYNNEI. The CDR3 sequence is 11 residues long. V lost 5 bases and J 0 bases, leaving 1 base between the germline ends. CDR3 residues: CASSYQETQYF. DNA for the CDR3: TGTGCCAGCAGTTACCAAGAGACCCAGTACTTC.

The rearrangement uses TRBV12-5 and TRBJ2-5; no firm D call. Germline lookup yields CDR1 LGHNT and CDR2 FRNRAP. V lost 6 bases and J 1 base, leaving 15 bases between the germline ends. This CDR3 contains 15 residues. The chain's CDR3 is CASGRPGPVQETQYF. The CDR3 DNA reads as TGTGCTAGTGGCCGACCGGGTCCCGTCCAAGAGACCCAGTACTTC.

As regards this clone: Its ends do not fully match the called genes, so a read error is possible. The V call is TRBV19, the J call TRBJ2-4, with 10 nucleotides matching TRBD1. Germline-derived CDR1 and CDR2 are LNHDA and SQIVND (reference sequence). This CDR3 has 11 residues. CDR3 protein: CASSGRQGAHF. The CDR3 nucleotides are TGTGCCAGTAGTGGACGACAGGGGGCTCACTTC.

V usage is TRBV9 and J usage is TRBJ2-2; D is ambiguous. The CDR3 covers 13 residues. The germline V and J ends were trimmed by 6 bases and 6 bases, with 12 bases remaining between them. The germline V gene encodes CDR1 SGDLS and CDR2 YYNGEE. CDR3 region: CASNQAGAGELFF. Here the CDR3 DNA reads TGTGCCAGCAACCAGGCCGGAGCCGGGGAGCTGTTTTTT.

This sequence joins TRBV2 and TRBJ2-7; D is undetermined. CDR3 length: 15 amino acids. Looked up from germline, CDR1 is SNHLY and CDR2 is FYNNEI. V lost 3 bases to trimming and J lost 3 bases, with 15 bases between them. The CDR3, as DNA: TGTGCCAGCAGTGACCCCCAAGAAGTTATCTACGAGCAGTACTTC. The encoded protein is CASSDPQEVIYEQYF.

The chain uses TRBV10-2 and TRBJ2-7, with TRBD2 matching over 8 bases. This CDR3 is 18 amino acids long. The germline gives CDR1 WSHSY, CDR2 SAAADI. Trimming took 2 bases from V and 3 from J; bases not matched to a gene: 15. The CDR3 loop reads CASSEIFLAGYVRYEQYF. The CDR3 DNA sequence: TGCGCCAGCAGTGAGATCTTTTTAGCGGGATACGTCCGCTACGAGCAGTACTTC.

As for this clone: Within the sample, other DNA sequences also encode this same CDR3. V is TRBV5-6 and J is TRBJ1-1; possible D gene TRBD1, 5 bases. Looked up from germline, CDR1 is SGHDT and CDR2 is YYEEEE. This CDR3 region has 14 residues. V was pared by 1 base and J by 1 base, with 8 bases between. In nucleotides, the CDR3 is TGTGCCAGCAGCTTGCTGGGGGGGAACACTGAAGCTTTCTTT. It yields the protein CASSLLGGNTEAFF. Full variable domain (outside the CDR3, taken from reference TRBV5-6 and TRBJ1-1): DAGVTQSPTHLIKTRGQQVTLRCSPKSGHDTVSWYQQALGQGPQFIFQYYEEEERQRGNFPDRFSGHQFPNYSSELNVNALLLGDSALYLCASSLLGGNTEAFFGQGTRLTVV.

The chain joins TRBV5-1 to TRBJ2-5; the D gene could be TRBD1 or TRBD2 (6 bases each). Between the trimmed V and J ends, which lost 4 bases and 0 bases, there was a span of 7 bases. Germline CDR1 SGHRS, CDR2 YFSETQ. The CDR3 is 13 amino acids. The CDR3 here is CASSRGDQETQYF. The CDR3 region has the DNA TGCGCCAGCAGCAGGGGGGACCAAGAGACCCAGTACTTC.

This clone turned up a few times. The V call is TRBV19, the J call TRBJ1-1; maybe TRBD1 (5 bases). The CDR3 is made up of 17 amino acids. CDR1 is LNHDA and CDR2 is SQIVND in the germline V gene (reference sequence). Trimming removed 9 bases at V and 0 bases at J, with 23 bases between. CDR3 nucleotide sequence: TGTGCCAGCCTGGGGTGGGTGCAGGGTCCCGTGAACACTGAAGCTTTCTTT. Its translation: CASLGWVQGPVNTEAFF. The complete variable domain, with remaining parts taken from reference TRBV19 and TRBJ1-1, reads DGGITQSPKYLFRKEGQNVTLSCEQNLNHDAMYWYRQDPGQGLRLIYYSQIVNDFQKGDIAEGYSVSREKKESFPLTVTSAQKNPTAFYLCASLGWVQGPVNTEAFFGQGTRLTVV.

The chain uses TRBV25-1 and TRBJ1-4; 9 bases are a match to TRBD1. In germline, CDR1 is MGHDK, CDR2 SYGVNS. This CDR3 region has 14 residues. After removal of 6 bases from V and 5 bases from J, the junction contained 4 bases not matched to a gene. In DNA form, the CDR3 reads TGTGCCAGCAGGTCCGGGACAGGGAATGAAAAACTGTTTTTT. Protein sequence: CASRSGTGNEKLFF.

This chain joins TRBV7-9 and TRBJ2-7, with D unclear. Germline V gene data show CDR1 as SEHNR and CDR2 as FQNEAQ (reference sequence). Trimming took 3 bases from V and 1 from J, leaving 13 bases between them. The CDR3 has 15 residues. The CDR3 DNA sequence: TGTGCCAGCAGCTTTGCGGTCGGTACTTCCTACGAGCAGTACTTC. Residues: CASSFAVGTSYEQYF. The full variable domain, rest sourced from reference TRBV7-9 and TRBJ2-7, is DTGVSQNPRHKITKRGQNVTFRCDPISEHNRLYWYRQTLGQGPEFLTYFQNEAQLEKSRLLSDRFSAERPKGSFSTLEIQRTEQGDSAMYLCASSFAVGTSYEQYFGPGTRLTVT.

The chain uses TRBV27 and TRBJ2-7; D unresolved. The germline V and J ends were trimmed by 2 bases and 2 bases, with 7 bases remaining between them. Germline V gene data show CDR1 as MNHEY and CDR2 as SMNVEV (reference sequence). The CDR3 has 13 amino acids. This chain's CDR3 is CASSLEAAYEQYF. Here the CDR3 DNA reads TGTGCCAGCAGTTTAGAGGCAGCCTACGAGCAGTACTTC.

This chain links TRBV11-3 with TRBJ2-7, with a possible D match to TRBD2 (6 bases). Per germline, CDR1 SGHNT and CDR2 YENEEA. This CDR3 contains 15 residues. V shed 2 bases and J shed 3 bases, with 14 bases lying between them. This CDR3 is CASSLNWGVVYEQYF. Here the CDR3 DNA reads TGTGCCAGCAGCTTAAATTGGGGGGTTGTCTACGAGCAGTACTTC.

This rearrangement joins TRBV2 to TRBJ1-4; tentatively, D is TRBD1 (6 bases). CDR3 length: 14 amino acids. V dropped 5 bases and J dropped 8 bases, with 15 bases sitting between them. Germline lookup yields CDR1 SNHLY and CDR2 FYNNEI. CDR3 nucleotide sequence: TGTGCCAGCAGTTCACTTCAGGGGAGGGAAAAACTGTTTTTT. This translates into CASSSLQGREKLFF.

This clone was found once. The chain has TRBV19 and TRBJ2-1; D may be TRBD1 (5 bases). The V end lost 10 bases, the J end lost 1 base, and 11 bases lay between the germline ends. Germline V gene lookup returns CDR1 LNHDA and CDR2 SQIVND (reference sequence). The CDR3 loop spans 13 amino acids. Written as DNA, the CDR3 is TGTGCCACCGTCCAGGGATCCTACAATGAGCAGTTCTTC. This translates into CATVQGSYNEQFF. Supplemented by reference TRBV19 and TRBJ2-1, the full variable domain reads DGGITQSPKYLFRKEGQNVTLSCEQNLNHDAMYWYRQDPGQGLRLIYYSQIVNDFQKGDIAEGYSVSREKKESFPLTVTSAQKNPTAFYLCATVQGSYNEQFFGPGTRLTVL.